Below are 27 T cell receptor beta chains sequenced from a single sample in a study of T cell responses to AZD1222 COVID-19 vaccine. The repertoire was sequenced with immunoSEQ multiplex PCR; TCRdb's copy has only in-frame clones and lacks some. This sample has approximately 130,000 clones, with roughly 90% found just once. Sequenced material: peripheral blood, taken on day 0 of AZD1222 vaccination. Every receptor here comes from an adult in good health.

The table lists this clone with a count of one. CDR3 nucleotide sequence: TGTGCCATCACTCCGGACAAAGCTAACTATGGCTACACCTTC. It translates to CAITPDKANYGYTF. The chain has TRBV10-3 and TRBJ1-2, with D possibly TRBD1 on 5 matching bases. V lost 7 bases and J 0 bases, leaving 12 bases between the germline ends. CDR3 size: 14 residues. Germline-derived CDR1 and CDR2 are ENHRY and SYGVKD.

This clone was recorded only once. The rearrangement joins TRBV7-9 to TRBJ2-2, with 8 bases fitting TRBD2. The CDR3 is 15 amino acids. Germline V gene data show CDR1 as SEHNR and CDR2 as FQNEAQ (reference sequence). With V trimmed by 1 base and J by 4 bases, 2 bases remained unmatched. The CDR3 reads CASSLVAGGTGELFF. The CDR3 nucleotides are TGTGCCAGCAGCTTAGTGGCGGGGGGCACCGGGGAGCTGTTTTTT. The variable domain in full, with the rest retrieved from reference TRBV7-9 and TRBJ2-2, is DTGVSQNPRHKITKRGQNVTFRCDPISEHNRLYWYRQTLGQGPEFLTYFQNEAQLEKSRLLSDRFSAERPKGSFSTLEIQRTEQGDSAMYLCASSLVAGGTGELFFGEGSRLTVL.

The chain uses TRBV7-9 and TRBJ2-1; 13 bases are a match to TRBD2. V was pared by 5 bases and J by 4 bases, with 11 bases of the junction left unmatched. Germline V gene lookup returns CDR1 SEHNR and CDR2 FQNEAQ (reference sequence). This CDR3 is 18 amino acids long. The CDR3 spells CASSLLAGGINKYNEQFF. The DNA for the CDR3 is TGTGCCAGCAGCCTACTAGCGGGAGGGATCAACAAATACAATGAGCAGTTCTTC.

The V call is TRBV30, the J call TRBJ2-7, with 12 bases lining up with TRBD2. CDR3 length: 16 amino acids. CDR1 is GTSNPN, CDR2 SVGIG, per germline (reference sequence). Trimming cost V 0 bases and J 5 bases; bases outside gene matches: 8. In DNA form, the CDR3 reads TGTGCCTGGAGTGTAGCGGTTCTAGCGGGAGGGAACGAGCAGTACTTC. Its protein product is CAWSVAVLAGGNEQYF. Full variable domain (remainder filled in from reference TRBV30 and TRBJ2-7): SQTIHQWPATLVQPVGSPLSLECTVEGTSNPNLYWYRQAAGRGLQLLFYSVGIGQISSEVPQNLSASRPQDRQFILSSKKLLLSDSGFYLCAWSVAVLAGGNEQYFGPGTRLTVT.

This rearrangement joins TRBV29-1 to TRBJ2-1; either TRBD1 or TRBD2 may supply D (6 bases each). Germline V gene sequence: CDR1 SQVTM, CDR2 ANQGSEA. Trimming pared 7 bases from V and 8 bases from J, leaving 18 bases between. The CDR3 sequence is 13 residues long. CDR3 region: CSAGGGRAYEQFF. The DNA of the CDR3 is TGCAGCGCCGGAGGGGGGCGCGCATATGAGCAGTTCTTC.

This clone was picked up a small number of times. The chain combines TRBV27 with TRBJ2-7; TRBD2 agrees at 14 bases. Germline V gives CDR1 MNHEY, CDR2 SMNVEV (reference sequence). There are 18 residues in the CDR3. V shed 6 bases and J 0 bases; nucleotides not matched to a gene: 10. The CDR3 loop reads CASSYLGLAGATSYEQYF. The CDR3 region has the DNA TGTGCCAGCAGCTACCTGGGACTAGCGGGAGCCACCTCCTACGAGCAGTACTTC.

This sequence joins TRBV9 and TRBJ1-1, with 9 bases that match TRBD1. Germline V gene lookup returns CDR1 SGDLS and CDR2 YYNGEE. CDR3 length: 16 amino acids. J gave up 3 bases and V 3 bases, and 9 bases lay outside the gene matches. This chain's CDR3 is CASSADPGTGYTEAFF. The CDR3 DNA is TGTGCCAGCAGCGCAGACCCCGGGACAGGGTACACTGAAGCTTTCTTT.

The rearrangement joins TRBV19 to TRBJ2-3; unclear D gene. Germline values: CDR1 LNHDA, CDR2 SQIVND (reference sequence). V lost 6 bases and J lost 6, with 10 bases in between. CDR3 length: 12 amino acids. The CDR3 spells CASRQNWDTQYF. The CDR3 DNA sequence: TGTGCCAGTAGGCAAAATTGGGATACGCAGTATTTT.

The genes are TRBV2 and TRBJ2-3; 11 nucleotides agree with TRBD1. The CDR3 is 12 residues long. CDR1 SNHLY and CDR2 FYNNEI come from the germline V gene. V was pared by 6 bases and J by 8 bases, with 1 base of the junction left unmatched. The CDR3 region is CASSGTGGTQYF. In DNA form, the CDR3 reads TGTGCCAGCAGCGGGACAGGGGGTACGCAGTATTTT.

The chain carries TRBV19 and TRBJ2-1; 9 positions agree with TRBD2. Germline CDR1 and CDR2: LNHDA and SQIVND (reference sequence). The CDR3 length is 15 residues. V lost 2 bases, J lost 8 bases, and 7 bases stayed unmatched. CDR3 sequence reads: CASSIQGLAGDEQFF. The CDR3 DNA reads as TGTGCCAGTAGTATACAGGGACTAGCAGGAGATGAGCAGTTCTTC. Based on the CDR3 plus reference TRBV19 and TRBJ2-1, the full variable domain is DGGITQSPKYLFRKEGQNVTLSCEQNLNHDAMYWYRQDPGQGLRLIYYSQIVNDFQKGDIAEGYSVSREKKESFPLTVTSAQKNPTAFYLCASSIQGLAGDEQFFGPGTRLTVL.

The chain couples TRBV7-3 to TRBJ2-2; no reliable D call. The CDR3 contains 13 residues. Germline values: CDR1 SGHTA, CDR2 FQGTGA. The V end lost 3 bases, the J end lost 6 bases, and 8 bases lay between the germline ends. CDR3 residues: CASSLRAPGELFF. CDR3 sequence (DNA): TGTGCCAGCAGCTTGAGAGCACCCGGGGAGCTGTTTTTT.

V gene TRBV27 combines with J gene TRBJ2-7, with D perhaps given as TRBD1 or TRBD2 (5 bases each). V was pared by 4 bases and J by 0 bases, with 25 bases between. The V gene's germline CDR1 is MNHEY and CDR2 SMNVEV (reference sequence). This CDR3 is built from 19 residues. The CDR3 DNA sequence: TGTGCCAGCAGTTCTCCGGGGCTAGACCAGGGAAAGTACTCCTACGAGCAGTACTTC. Residues: CASSSPGLDQGKYSYEQYF.

The rearrangement links TRBV5-1 to TRBJ2-7; D might be TRBD1 or TRBD2, each matching 5 bases. This CDR3 has 17 residues. With 3 bases removed from V and 0 bases from J, the gap between germline ends came to 19 bases. Germline V CDR1 and CDR2: SGHRS, YFSETQ. This chain's CDR3 is CASSYLVGTASSYEQYF. CDR3 in DNA: TGCGCCAGCAGCTACTTGGTCGGGACGGCTAGCTCCTACGAGCAGTACTTC.

CDR3 sequence (DNA): TGTGCCAGCAGCTTACGAGGGAGGGGACGAAGCTCCTATAATTCACCCCTCCACTTT. Its protein is CASSLRGRGRSSYNSPLHF. The chain joins TRBV6-6 to TRBJ1-6, with D possibly TRBD1 on 5 matching bases. Looked up from germline, CDR1 is MNHNY and CDR2 is SVGAGI (reference sequence). V lost 6 bases to trimming and J lost 0 bases, with 21 bases between them. There are 19 residues in the CDR3.

CDR3 sequence: CATSDPQGWNTGELFF. The CDR3 bases are TGTGCCACCAGTGATCCCCAGGGGTGGAACACCGGGGAGCTGTTTTTT. This chain links TRBV24-1 with TRBJ2-2; tentatively, D is TRBD1 (6 bases). CDR3 length: 16 residues. The germline V gene encodes CDR1 KGHDR and CDR2 SFDVKD. V gave up 3 bases and J gave up 1 base, with 11 bases separating them.

This chain uses TRBV27 with TRBJ1-1, with D possibly TRBD1 on 5 matching bases. V lost 6 bases and J lost 7, with 15 bases in between. Looked up from germline, CDR1 is MNHEY and CDR2 is SMNVEV (reference sequence). This CDR3 region has 13 residues. The CDR3 loop is CASRPTAKFEAFF. CDR3 nucleotides: TGTGCCAGCAGACCGACAGCGAAGTTTGAAGCTTTCTTT.

The chain has TRBV5-1 and TRBJ2-3; no definite D call. The CDR3 length is 12 residues. The germline gives CDR1 SGHRS, CDR2 YFSETQ. The germline V and J ends were trimmed by 2 bases and 2 bases, with 3 bases remaining between them. CDR3 sequence: CASSFYTDTQYF. As DNA, the CDR3 is TGCGCCAGCAGCTTCTACACAGATACGCAGTATTTT.

The V gene is TRBV6-5, the J gene TRBJ1-1; TRBD1 matches 9 bases. CDR1 is MNHEY and CDR2 is SVGAGI in the germline V gene. The CDR3 runs 14 residues. The V segment lost 6 bases and the J segment 4 bases; nucleotides outside the gene matches: 6. CDR3 residues: CASSFGQGSTEAFF. CDR3 coding DNA: TGTGCCAGCAGCTTCGGACAGGGGAGCACTGAAGCTTTCTTT.

V gene TRBV3-1 (or the pseudogene TRBV3-2) combines with J gene TRBJ2-7; tentatively, D is TRBD2 (6 bases). From germline, CDR1 is LGHDT and CDR2 YNNKEL (reference sequence). Trimming stripped 3 bases from V and 5 bases from J, with 14 bases between. The CDR3 is 14 residues long. Here the CDR3 DNA reads TGTGCCAGCAGCCATCACGGGAGAGACGACGAGCAGTACTTC. It translates to CASSHHGRDDEQYF.

The chain links TRBV29-1 to TRBJ2-1, with TRBD2 as a possible D gene (5 bases). The CDR3 is 13 residues long. Deletions cut 3 bases from V and 5 bases from J, with 11 bases between. Germline V gives CDR1 SQVTM, CDR2 ANQGSEA. Written as DNA, the CDR3 is TGCAGCGTTGATGTTGCGGGCCACAATGAGCAGTTCTTC. It codes for CSVDVAGHNEQFF.

This clone was detected only once. The chain recombines TRBV21-1 with TRBJ2-1. TRBV21-1 corresponds to a pseudogene. The CDR3 runs 20 residues. The CDR3 protein is CASSKPDLFRSGVLYNEQFF. In DNA form, the CDR3 reads TGTGCCAGCAGCAAACCCGATCTTTTTCGATCCGGCGTCCTCTACAATGAGCAGTTCTTC.

A remark on this clone: The junction departs from the called germline gene at one end, perhaps through a read error. The chain employs TRBV7-7 and TRBJ2-1; D is unclear. CDR1 SSHAT and CDR2 FNYEAQ come from the germline V gene (reference sequence). The CDR3 totals 13 residues. CDR3 DNA: TGTGCTAGCAGCTTAAACTATTACAATGAGCAGTTCTTC. It yields the protein CASSLNYYNEQFF.

A single count supports this clone. The V and J genes are TRBV5-1 and TRBJ2-3; D is unresolved. Deletions cut 2 bases from V and 1 base from J, with 5 bases between. Germline values: CDR1 SGHRS, CDR2 YFSETQ. CDR3 size: 13 residues. The CDR3 coding sequence is TGCGCCAGCAGCTTCTCGGGCACAGATACGCAGTATTTT. Its translation: CASSFSGTDTQYF.

This chain joins TRBV19 and TRBJ1-5, with no clear D. V lost 10 bases to trimming and J lost 0 bases, with 10 bases between them. The germline V gene has CDR1 LNHDA and CDR2 SQIVND (reference sequence). The CDR3 runs to 13 residues. CDR3 residues: CATSWISNQPQHF. In DNA, the CDR3 is TGTGCCACCTCGTGGATTAGCAATCAGCCCCAGCATTTT.

J is TRBJ1-5 and V is TRBV30; 12 positions agree with TRBD1. The germline V gene encodes CDR1 GTSNPN and CDR2 SVGIG (reference sequence). J gave up 6 bases and V 5 bases, and 2 bases lay outside the gene matches. The CDR3 has 13 residues. For the CDR3, the DNA is TGTGCCTGGGGGACAGGGGGCGGTCAGCCCCAGCATTTT. Amino acid sequence: CAWGTGGGQPQHF.

The chain has TRBV6-4 and TRBJ2-6, with D tentatively TRBD1 (5 bases). CDR1 MRHNA and CDR2 SNTAGT come from the germline V gene. Trimming took off 2 bases at V and 0 bases at J, with 5 bases between the two ends. This CDR3 comprises 15 residues. CDR3 region: CASSDDSSGANVLTF. CDR3 bases: TGTGCCAGCAGTGACGACAGCTCTGGGGCCAACGTCCTGACTTTC.

This clone was counted a single time. The V and J genes are TRBV3-1 (or the pseudogene TRBV3-2) and TRBJ2-1; tentatively, D is TRBD1 or TRBD2 (5 bases each). The CDR3 has 16 amino acids. Per germline, CDR1 LGHDT and CDR2 YNNKEL (reference sequence). Trimming shortened V by 1 base and J by 6 bases, and 16 bases separated the two germline ends. CDR3 amino acids: CASSQAVLARGNEQFF. CDR3 sequence (DNA): TGTGCCAGCAGCCAAGCAGTTCTAGCAAGGGGCAATGAGCAGTTCTTC.